This TCR beta chain was sequenced for a study of blood T cells in healthy people across ages. V trimming: 9 bases; J trimming: 7 bases; junction bases outside the gene matches: 6. CDR3 length equals 13 residues. The use of a sample-barcoded 5' primer and a J-beta primer mix characterized a second PCR of about 6 to 12 cycles. MiXCR, applied by TCRdb to the 5' RACE reads, yields one record per CDR3 protein. The sample contains approximately 1.5 million distinct CDR3 sequences, approximately 39% of which appear only once. The sequenced sample consisted of blood. This TCR was sampled from a woman aged 18-29 years in good health. The chain couples TRBV12-3 or TRBV12-4 to TRBJ1-4; 9 bases agree with TRBD1. CDR3 sequence (DNA): TGTGCCAGAGTACAGGGGGCGTCTGAAAAACTGTTTTTT. Its translation is CARVQGASEKLFF.